The TCR beta chain under discussion was sequenced for a study of blood T cell repertoires in COVID-19. Study in general: Collection of acute and convalescent COVID-19 samples took place in the United States, Italy and Spain. The cDNA or gDNA used as material had been derived from T cells, B-cell-depleted T cells, or PBMCs.

Original methodology: Amplifying reference gene primers gave estimates of nucleated cell counts. The protocol was immunoSEQ multiplex PCR, while the TCRdb copy is restricted to in-frame clones and leaves out a portion. V and J calls and clone size are given by that table; D and trimming were obtained from the DNA. The repertoire holds 93,000 or so clones, with about 85% as singletons. Sequencing was performed on peripheral blood. The receptor was isolated from a man in his forties or fifties in a cohort sampled during active COVID-19.

The CDR3 loop reads CASSLDVGHTDTQYF. The CDR3, as DNA: TGCGCCAGCAGCTTGGACGTGGGCCACACAGATACGCAGTATTTT. This sequence joins TRBV5-1 and TRBJ2-3; D gene unclear. The V gene's germline CDR1 is SGHRS and CDR2 YFSETQ. V was pared by 0 bases and J by 2 bases, with 10 bases between. There are 15 residues in the CDR3. The variable domain in full, completed from reference TRBV5-1 and TRBJ2-3, reads KAGVTQTPRYLIKTRGQQVTLSCSPISGHRSVSWYQQTPGQGLQFLFEYFSETQRNKGNFPGRFSGRQFSNSRSEMNVSTLELGDSALYLCASSLDVGHTDTQYFGPGTRLTVL.